Listed below are T cell receptor beta chains from one sample, sequenced in a study of cytomegalovirus exposure and HLA in healthy donors. Method: immunoSEQ multiplex PCR; TCRdb's copy keeps in-frame clones and lacks some. The data show around 100,000 clones, with around 80% seen just once and over 4% held by the top ten. The sample was PBMCs. These receptors all come from a young man in good health and CMV-seropositive. The CDR3 runs from the conserved cysteine through the conserved F or W. The D gene is left open where the match is weak. The size field is filled for only some rows; it gives once, few, many or a size class.

clone_size j_call v_call d_call cdr3_nt cdr3_aa
many TRBJ1-6 TRBV5-1 TRBD1 TGCGCCAGCAGCTTGTCGGGACAGGGCTATAATTCACCCCTCCACTTT CASSLSGQGYNSPLHF
few TRBJ2-2 TRBV30 NA TGTGCCTGGAGGAGGACAGCAGTGAACACCGGGGAGCTGTTTTTT CAWRRTAVNTGELFF
NA TRBJ1-1 TRBV4-1 TRBD1 TGCGCCAGCAGCGACAGGGTCCTTATAGAAGCTTTCTTT CASSDRVLIEAFF
NA TRBJ1-5 TRBV15 NA TGTGCCACCAGCAGATCCCCAGATCAGCCCCAGCATTTT CATSRSPDQPQHF
NA TRBJ1-1 TRBV5-6 TRBD1 TGTGCCAGCAGCTATCGGGACAGGGGGAATATGGCTTTCTTT CASSYRDRGNMAFF
NA TRBJ2-2 TRBV4-1 NA TGCGCCAGCAGCCGCCGGTCGCCCGGGGGGGAGCTGTTTTTT CASSRRSPGGELFF
NA TRBJ1-5 TRBV4-1 NA TGCGCCAGCAGCCTTCGGGACACTCGAGATCAGCCCCAGCATTTT CASSLRDTRDQPQHF
NA TRBJ2-7 TRBV9 NA TGTGCCAGCAGCGTAGATCTGGGGGGTTACTACGAGCAGTACTTC CASSVDLGGYYEQYF
NA TRBJ2-7 TRBV4-3 TRBD1 TGCGCCAGCAGCTTAGGGACAGGGGGCAGCTACGAGCAGTACTTC CASSLGTGGSYEQYF
NA TRBJ2-5 TRBV7-2 NA TGTGCCAGCACCCCTTCTCGGGGGGAGACCCAGTACTTC CASTPSRGETQYF
NA TRBJ2-2 TRBV14 NA TGTGCCAGCCGTCCGGGACACGACACCGGGGAGCTGTTTTTT CASRPGHDTGELFF
NA TRBJ2-7 TRBV28 TRBD1 TGTGCCAGCAGAACACTGGGACAGGGGGCCTACGAGCAGTACTTC CASRTLGQGAYEQYF
NA TRBJ2-1 TRBV6-4 TRBD2 TGTGCCAGCAGTGACACGGGGGGGCTTTACAATGAGCAGTTCTTC CASSDTGGLYNEQFF
NA TRBJ1-2 TRBV29-1 NA TGCAGCGTTGTGGGGGGTGGAAGCGTCGGCTACACCTTC CSVVGGGSVGYTF
NA TRBJ2-2 TRBV9 NA TGTGCCAGCAGCGCCGACAGAGACACCGGGGAGCTGTTTTTT CASSADRDTGELFF
NA TRBJ1-1 TRBV7-9 NA TGTTCCAGCAGCTTAGCTGGAGGTGAAGCTTTCTTT CSSSLAGGEAFF
NA TRBJ2-5 TRBV5-6 NA TGTGCCAGCAGCTTGGTAGCTCAAGAGACCCAGTACTTC CASSLVAQETQYF
NA TRBJ1-2 TRBV7-9 TRBD1 TGTGCCAGCAGCTTAGAAGGGGGCGGCGGCTACCCCTTC CASSLEGGGGYPF
NA TRBJ1-1 TRBV19 TRBD1 TGTGCCAGTAGTCCCCAGACAGGGGCTAGCACTGAAGCTTTCTTT CASSPQTGASTEAFF
NA TRBJ1-1 TRBV4-1 NA TGCGCCAGCAGCCTCGAGGGCTTGGCTGAAGCTTTCTTT CASSLEGLAEAFF
NA TRBJ1-2 TRBV2 NA TGTGCCAGCAGTGAAATCATAAGGGGGGGCAACCATGGCTACACCTTC CASSEIIRGGNHGYTF
NA TRBJ2-1 TRBV20-1 NA TGCAGTGCCCCGGACTCAAATGAGCAGTTCTTC CSAPDSNEQFF
NA TRBJ2-7 TRBV27 TRBD2 TGTGCCAGCAGTTTATTAGCGGGGGAGTCCTACGAGCAGTACTTC CASSLLAGESYEQYF
NA TRBJ2-7 TRBV7-2 TRBD1 TGTGCCAGCAGCTTAAGCAGGGGGATTTACGAGCAGTACTTC CASSLSRGIYEQYF
few TRBJ1-1 TRBV19 NA TGTGCCAGTAGTATCACGAGTGACACTGAAGCTTTCTTT CASSITSDTEAFF
NA TRBJ1-1 TRBV5-1 NA TGCGCCAGCAGCCGGAGGGGGGGGCGCGGCACTGAAGCTTTCTTT CASSRRGGRGTEAFF
few TRBJ1-1 TRBV29-1 TRBD1 TGCAGCGTGGGCTGGACAGGGGACACTGAAGCTTTCTTT CSVGWTGDTEAFF
NA TRBJ2-5 TRBV28 NA TGTGCCAGCAGTACTAGCTACCGAGAGACCCAGTACTTC CASSTSYRETQYF
NA TRBJ1-5 TRBV27 TRBD1 TGTGCCAGCAGGCCCGACAGGGAAGTTCAGCCCCAGCATTTT CASRPDREVQPQHF
NA TRBJ1-2 TRBV5-6 TRBD1 TGTGCCAGCAGCTTGGCCGGTTGGACAGGGATTTTTCGCTACACCTTC CASSLAGWTGIFRYTF
once TRBJ1-2 TRBV19 NA TGTGCCAGTAGTATAGGGCAGGGCTATGGCTACACCTTC CASSIGQGYGYTF
few TRBJ1-1 TRBV30 NA TGTGCCTGGAGCCTAGAGGGTTTCACTGAAGCTTTCTTT CAWSLEGFTEAFF